The rows below give T cell receptor beta chains drawn from one sample of a study of response to subunit inactivated influenza vaccine. MiXCR, applied by TCRdb to the RT-PCR reads, yields one record per CDR3 protein. The sample has more than 700,000 distinct CDR3 sequences, less than 25% seen once. This sample comprised PBMCs from blood, obtained roughly 5 days after vaccination. The receptors here all came from a man over 45 who received an inactivated influenza vaccine. Both conserved end residues are part of each CDR3. A D gene is named only where the DNA matches it firmly. Some rows mark clone size as missing; the rest say once, few, many or name a class of expanded clone.

NA	TRBV6-1	NA	TRBJ2-5	TGTGCCAGCAGTGAATTTTCAGGGCTCTATCAAGAGACCCAGTACTTC	CASSEFSGLYQETQYF
few	TRBV11-2	NA	TRBJ1-4	TGTGCCAGCAGCTCTCCGGGGGAAAAACTGTTTTTT	CASSSPGEKLFF
few	TRBV10-3	TRBD2	TRBJ2-3	TGTGCCATCAGAAAAACGGGGCTAGCGGGGGCAGATACGCAGTATTTT	CAIRKTGLAGADTQYF
many	TRBV12-3/TRBV12-4	NA	TRBJ1-5	TGTGCCAGCAGTTCCAATCAGCCCCAGCATTTT	CASSSNQPQHF
few	TRBV20-1	NA	TRBJ2-7	TGCAGTGCTCGCCCACAGGGCCACGAGCAGTACTTC	CSARPQGHEQYF
NA	TRBV12-3/TRBV12-4	NA	TRBJ2-3	TGTGCCAGCAGTTTGCTGCGTAGCGCGAGCACAGATACGCAGTATTTT	CASSLLRSASTDTQYF
few	TRBV5-6	NA	TRBJ1-5	TGTGCCAGCAGCCTGCGGGAGACCAGGGGCAATCAGCCCCAGCATTTT	CASSLRETRGNQPQHF
NA	TRBV28	TRBD2	TRBJ2-7	TGTGCCAGCAGTTTCGTACCACTAGCGGGAGATACCTACGAGCAGTACTTC	CASSFVPLAGDTYEQYF
NA	TRBV7-2	NA	TRBJ2-7	TGTGCCAGCAGCTTATCTTTCAGGTCCTACGAGCAGTACTTC	CASSLSFRSYEQYF
NA	TRBV5-1	NA	TRBJ1-3	TGCGCCAGCAGCTTATCTGGCAGGGTGACTGGAAACACCATATATTTT	CASSLSGRVTGNTIYF
few	TRBV29-1	NA	TRBJ1-2	TGCAGCGTGGGGGGGTCCCTAGGAGCCTTTGGCTACACCTTC	CSVGGSLGAFGYTF
NA	TRBV20-1	TRBD2	TRBJ2-1	TGCAGTGCTAAGAAGGCCAGCGGGAGCTACAATGAGCAGTTCTTC	CSAKKASGSYNEQFF
few	TRBV12-3/TRBV12-4	NA	TRBJ2-1	TGTGCCAGCAGTTTGAGGGAAGTACATGAGCAGTTCTTC	CASSLREVHEQFF
few	TRBV29-1	NA	TRBJ2-7	TGCAGCGTTGAAGGCAAAGGCACCTACGAGCAGTACTTC	CSVEGKGTYEQYF
NA	TRBV3-1	NA	TRBJ2-5	TGTGCCAGCAGCCCCCGCGGCGGGGCCCTTATAAGAGAGACCCAGTACTTC	CASSPRGGALIRETQYF
NA	TRBV9	NA	TRBJ2-3	TGTGCCAGCAGCGTAGCGGGATCCACGAGGACAGATACGCAGTATTTT	CASSVAGSTRTDTQYF
few	TRBV20-1	TRBD1	TRBJ2-5	TGCAGTGCCGAACCGGACAGGGGGGACGAGACCCAGTACTTC	CSAEPDRGDETQYF
NA	TRBV12-3/TRBV12-4	NA	TRBJ2-2	TGTGCCAGCAGTTTCTCTGCGGCGGGGGAGCTGTTTTTT	CASSFSAAGELFF
NA	TRBV11-2	NA	TRBJ2-5	TGTGCCAGCAGCGTCGGGGTAGCCGAGACCCAGTACTTC	CASSVGVAETQYF